This T cell receptor beta chain was retrieved from a study of blood T cell repertoires in COVID-19. The CDR3 covers 11 residues. Germline lookup yields CDR1 SGHRS and CDR2 YFSETQ. Trimming stripped 1 base from V and 5 bases from J, with 4 bases between. Generated by immunoSEQ multiplex PCR, the TCRdb table keeps only in-frame clones and is missing some. Found here are some 290,000 clones, 88% of them singletons; the top ten hold approximately 10%. Source material: peripheral blood. This TCR was recovered from a woman under 40 with COVID-19, enrolled during active disease. The chain links TRBV5-1 to TRBJ2-7; D is ambiguous. This CDR3 is CASSLYNEQYF. CDR3 coding DNA: TGCGCCAGCAGCTTGTATAACGAGCAGTACTTC.